Listed below are T cell receptor beta chains from one sample, sequenced in a study of blood T cell repertoires in COVID-19. Using immunoSEQ multiplex PCR, the repertoire was profiled, and TCRdb retains in-frame clones only, with some absent. The sample contains about 170,000 clones, just under 95% of which appear only once. The sequencing sample was made of peripheral blood. These receptor sequences come from a woman aged 45 to 65 with acute or convalescent COVID-19. Each CDR3 is given with its conserved first and last residue. A D gene is named only where the DNA matches it firmly. Clone size is shown for a subset of rows, as once, few, many or a class of expanded clone.

TRBV7-2	TRBJ1-1	-	-	TGTGCCAGCAGCCCCCCAAATGCGGGGCCCGGCGTGAACACTGAAGCTTTCTTT	CASSPPNAGPGVNTEAFF
TRBV21-1	TRBJ1-2	-	-	TGTGCCAGCAGCAAAGCACCGGGACAGGGGCCTCCTAACTATGGCTACACCTTC	CASSKAPGQGPPNYGYTF
TRBV7-2	TRBJ2-1	TRBD1	-	TGTGCCAGCAGCCCGGACAGGGGACGGTACAATGAGCAGTTCTTC	CASSPDRGRYNEQFF
TRBV5-1	TRBJ1-1	TRBD1	-	TGCGCCAGCAGCAGGGACAGTGGACCCACTGAAGCTTTCTTT	CASSRDSGPTEAFF
TRBV7-9	TRBJ1-4	-	-	TGTGCCAGCAGCTCCCTAGAATGGGGGGCAACTAATGAAAAACTGTTTTTT	CASSSLEWGATNEKLFF
TRBV28	TRBJ1-2	-	-	TGTGCCAGCAGTTTACAGAAAAGCTACACCTTC	CASSLQKSYTF
TRBV12-3/TRBV12-4	TRBJ1-1	-	-	TGTGCCAGCAGCTCGGGGGGCACTGAAGCTTTCTTT	CASSSGGTEAFF
TRBV6-5	TRBJ1-2	-	-	TGTGCCAGCAACCTATCTTTCGGTTGGGGCTACACCTTC	CASNLSFGWGYTF
TRBV2	TRBJ1-1	-	-	TGTGCCAGCAGGTTGACAGGGAACACTGAAGCTTTCTTT	CASRLTGNTEAFF
TRBV30	TRBJ2-7	-	-	TGTGCCTGGAGTTGGGGTAGCGACGAGCAGTACTTC	CAWSWGSDEQYF
TRBV5-4	TRBJ1-2	-	-	TGTGCCAGCAGCTTACCTGCAGGGTATGGCTACACCTTC	CASSLPAGYGYTF
TRBV10-2	TRBJ2-1	TRBD2	-	TGCGCCAGCAGTGAGTCGGGACTAGCCAACTACAATGAGCAGTTCTTC	CASSESGLANYNEQFF
TRBV3-1/TRBV3-2	TRBJ2-5	TRBD1	-	TGTGCCAGCAGCCCGTCGGGACAGGGAGGTGAGACCCAGTACTTC	CASSPSGQGGETQYF
TRBV28	TRBJ1-5	-	-	TGTGCCAGCAGTTTGATGGGCCAGCCCCAGCATTTT	CASSLMGQPQHF
TRBV10-3	TRBJ1-5	-	once	TGTGCCATCAGCCGCACAGGAGATAGCAATCAGCCCCAGCATTTT	CAISRTGDSNQPQHF
TRBV20-1	TRBJ1-5	-	once	TGCAGTGCTAGTCCAGGGACTGGCAATCAGCCCCAGCATTTT	CSASPGTGNQPQHF
TRBV20-1	TRBJ2-5	TRBD1	-	TGCAGTGCTAGTGGGGACAGGGGAGGATCGAACCAAGAGACCCAGTACTTC	CSASGDRGGSNQETQYF
TRBV4-3	TRBJ1-5	-	-	TGCGCCAGCAGCCAAGATCTCGGGGGAGGCAATCAGCCCCAGCATTTT	CASSQDLGGGNQPQHF
TRBV15	TRBJ2-7	-	-	TGTGCCACCAGCAGAGATGTAGCATACGAGCAGTACTTC	CATSRDVAYEQYF
TRBV29-1	TRBJ1-1	TRBD1	-	TGCAGCGTTGAAATAGGGGGCGGCGAAGCTTTCTTT	CSVEIGGGEAFF
TRBV7-2	TRBJ2-4	-	few	TGTGCCAGCAGCCGGGGGAGTCTAGCCAAAAACATTCAGTACTTC	CASSRGSLAKNIQYF
TRBV6-2/TRBV6-3	TRBJ1-1	-	-	TGTGCCAGCAGTTTCGGGTTAGGGGGTTCGGGGAACACTGAAGCTTTCTTT	CASSFGLGGSGNTEAFF
TRBV5-4	TRBJ2-2	-	-	TGTGCCAGCAGCTTCGAACAGGGCGGGGGGGAGCTGTTTTTT	CASSFEQGGGELFF
TRBV10-2	TRBJ2-7	-	-	TGCGCCAGCAGTGAGTCCGCCAGGGGCCAATTTAGTGGAAACGAGCAGTACTTC	CASSESARGQFSGNEQYF
TRBV7-8	TRBJ1-1	-	-	TGTGCCAGCAGCCCTGGCCTGGACACTGAAGCTTTCTTT	CASSPGLDTEAFF
TRBV28	TRBJ2-1	-	-	TGTGCCAGCAGCATTGCGACGGGCAGGGGACCGAATGAGCAGTTCTTC	CASSIATGRGPNEQFF
TRBV3-1/TRBV3-2	TRBJ1-1	-	-	TGTGCCAGCAGCCAAGAGCAACTAGAAGCTTTCTTT	CASSQEQLEAFF
TRBV7-9	TRBJ1-6	-	-	TGTGCCAGCAGCTTAGGGCCCAATTCACCCCTCCACTTT	CASSLGPNSPLHF
TRBV2	TRBJ1-5	TRBD1	-	TGTGCCAGCAGGGAAACCTCCGGGACAGGGAATCAGCCCCAGCATTTT	CASRETSGTGNQPQHF
TRBV7-8	TRBJ2-7	TRBD2	-	TGTGCCAGCACTGGACTAGCGGGGAACGAGCAGTACTTC	CASTGLAGNEQYF